These T cell receptor beta chains were read from a single sample in a study of T-cell reconstitution after alpha-beta-depleted transplantation in children. TCRdb re-called the PCR reads with MiXCR, one entry per CDR3 protein. The sample includes over 300,000 distinct CDR3 sequences, 9% to 12% seen only once; the top ten take about 2.3%. The specimen was PBMCs from the stem cell graft donor, collected from the stem cell graft. These receptors originate from a human donor who donated a stem cell graft to a child with acute lymphoblastic leukemia. CDR3s include the opening cysteine and the closing phenylalanine or tryptophan. D genes are given only for firm matches. The size of a clone is reported for some rows only, either as once, few or many, or as a class for expanded clones.

size,D,V,J,CDR3,DNA
many,.,TRBV29-1,TRBJ1-1,CSAIAMGNTEAFF,TGCAGCGCCATCGCGATGGGAAATACTGAAGCTTTCTTT
few,.,TRBV5-1,TRBJ2-3,CASSFTGISLTDTQYF,TGCGCCAGCAGCTTTACCGGGATTTCCCTCACAGATACGCAGTATTTT
.,TRBD1,TRBV20-1,TRBJ2-5,CSARVFVGTVKETQYF,TGCAGTGCTAGAGTTTTCGTTGGGACAGTCAAAGAGACCCAGTACTTC
.,.,TRBV29-1,TRBJ1-1,CSAVTAVNTEAFF,TGCAGCGCTGTGACCGCGGTGAACACTGAAGCTTTCTTT
few,TRBD2,TRBV29-1,TRBJ2-1,CSVDGLAGGQFF,TGCAGCGTTGACGGACTAGCGGGGGGGCAGTTCTTC
.,.,TRBV7-9,TRBJ2-2,CASSPRLPGVAAGELFF,TGTGCCAGCAGCCCCCGTCTTCCAGGGGTGGCGGCCGGGGAGCTGTTTTTT
.,.,TRBV6-2/TRBV6-3,TRBJ2-4,CASSYEPPTGLMDIQYF,TGTGCCAGCAGTTACGAACCCCCTACAGGGCTCATGGACATTCAGTACTTC
few,TRBD1,TRBV10-3,TRBJ1-1,CAISESGQGNTEAFF,TGTGCCATCAGTGAGTCGGGACAGGGGAACACTGAAGCTTTCTTT
few,.,TRBV9,TRBJ1-1,CASSVTDLDTEAFF,TGTGCCAGCAGCGTGACCGATTTGGACACTGAAGCTTTCTTT
.,.,TRBV9,TRBJ2-7,CASSVKDSQTASYEQYF,TGTGCCAGCAGCGTCAAGGACAGTCAAACCGCCTCCTACGAGCAGTACTTC
few,.,TRBV6-5,TRBJ2-5,CASSYIRGEGQETQYF,TGTGCCAGCAGTTACATCAGGGGAGAAGGACAAGAGACCCAGTACTTC
.,.,TRBV20-1,TRBJ1-5,CSAERGGRAINQPQHF,TGCAGTGCTGAAAGAGGAGGGCGGGCAATTAATCAGCCCCAGCATTTT
many,TRBD2,TRBV28,TRBJ2-7,CASSLGSGAEQYF,TGTGCCAGCAGTTTAGGCAGCGGGGCCGAGCAGTACTTC
.,TRBD2,TRBV4-1,TRBJ2-2,CASSPPRGTSDTGELFF,TGCGCCAGCAGCCCCCCCCGCGGGACTAGCGATACCGGGGAGCTGTTTTTT
few,.,TRBV5-5,TRBJ2-2,CASSLTGEGDTGELFF,TGTGCCAGCAGCTTGACGGGGGAAGGAGACACCGGGGAGCTGTTTTTT
few,TRBD2,TRBV4-2,TRBJ2-7,CASSQGLAAYYEQYF,TGTGCCAGCAGCCAAGGACTAGCGGCCTACTACGAGCAGTACTTC
.,TRBD1,TRBV2,TRBJ2-5,CASRGRGSQETQYF,TGTGCCAGCCGGGGCAGGGGGTCTCAAGAGACCCAGTACTTC
once,.,TRBV18,TRBJ2-2,CASSPLGAGVNTGELFF,TGTGCCAGCTCACCCCTGGGCGCAGGGGTCAACACCGGGGAGCTGTTTTTT
few,.,TRBV29-1,TRBJ2-6,CSVEHQGVSGANVLTF,TGCAGCGTTGAACACCAAGGGGTCTCTGGGGCCAACGTCCTGACTTTC
few,.,TRBV7-9,TRBJ1-2,CASSLGQPYGYTF,TGTGCCAGCAGCTTAGGACAGCCCTATGGCTACACCTTC
.,TRBD2,TRBV7-2,TRBJ2-2,CASSQVPAGAGELFF,TGTGCCAGCAGCCAAGTCCCGGCGGGAGCCGGGGAGCTGTTTTTT
few,.,TRBV15,TRBJ2-5,CATSRGAGETQYF,TGTGCCACCAGCAGAGGGGCTGGAGAGACCCAGTACTTC
.,TRBD1,TRBV18,TRBJ2-7,CASSRLRDRGLDEQYF,TGTGCCAGCTCACGTCTCCGGGACAGGGGGCTGGACGAGCAGTACTTC
.,.,TRBV29-1,TRBJ2-1,CSVDSQGTPNEQFF,TGCAGCGTTGACTCCCAGGGGACCCCCAATGAGCAGTTCTTC
.,.,TRBV7-9,TRBJ2-1,CASSRISGNEQFF,TGTGCCAGCAGCCGAATTTCAGGGAATGAGCAGTTCTTC
many,TRBD1,TRBV5-5,TRBJ2-7,CASSLAATGDEQYF,TGTGCCAGCAGCTTGGCCGCGACAGGGGACGAGCAGTACTTC
.,.,TRBV28,TRBJ2-2,CASRPQGPRYRELFF,TGTGCCAGCAGACCTCAGGGGCCGAGATACCGGGAGCTGTTTTTT
.,TRBD2,TRBV12-3/TRBV12-4,TRBJ2-3,CASRLAGVGADTQYF,TGTGCCAGCAGATTAGCGGGAGTAGGCGCAGATACGCAGTATTTT
.,TRBD1,TRBV6-2/TRBV6-3,TRBJ1-1,CASNSGTGGPFF,TGTGCCAGCAACTCCGGGACAGGGGGGCCTTTCTTT
.,.,TRBV28,TRBJ2-7,CATATGAAYEQYF,TGTGCCACCGCTACGGGGGCGGCCTACGAGCAGTACTTC
.,.,TRBV7-2,TRBJ1-5,CASSLGVGLQPQHF,TGTGCCAGCAGCTTAGGGGTAGGCCTTCAGCCCCAGCATTTT
.,.,TRBV7-9,TRBJ2-2,CASSLSNTGEPFF,TGTGCCAGCAGCTTATCGAACACCGGGGAGCCGTTTTTT